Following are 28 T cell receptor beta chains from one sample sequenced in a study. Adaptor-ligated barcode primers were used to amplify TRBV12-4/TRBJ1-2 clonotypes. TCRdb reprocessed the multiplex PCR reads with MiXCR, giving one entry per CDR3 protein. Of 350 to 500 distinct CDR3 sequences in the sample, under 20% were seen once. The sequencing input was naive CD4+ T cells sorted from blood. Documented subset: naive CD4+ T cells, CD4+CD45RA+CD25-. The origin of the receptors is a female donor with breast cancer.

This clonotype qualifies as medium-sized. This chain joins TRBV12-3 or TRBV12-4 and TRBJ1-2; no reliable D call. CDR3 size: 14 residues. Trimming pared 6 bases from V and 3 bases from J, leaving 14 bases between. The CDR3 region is CASRLQSRDYGYTF. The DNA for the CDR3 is TGTGCCAGCAGGCTTCAGAGCCGGGACTATGGCTACACCTTC.

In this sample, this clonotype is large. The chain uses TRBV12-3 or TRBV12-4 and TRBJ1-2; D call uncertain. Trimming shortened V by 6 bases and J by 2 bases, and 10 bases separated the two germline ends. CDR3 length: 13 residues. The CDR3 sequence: CASRDGVNYGYTF. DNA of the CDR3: TGTGCCAGCAGGGACGGGGTAAACTATGGCTACACCTTC.

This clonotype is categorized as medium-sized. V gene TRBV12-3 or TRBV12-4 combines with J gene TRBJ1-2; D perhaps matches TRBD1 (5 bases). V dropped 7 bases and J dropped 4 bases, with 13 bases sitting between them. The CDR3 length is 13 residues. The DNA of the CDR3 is TGTGCCAGCACCGCTGTGGGGACCTATGGCTACACCTTC. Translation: CASTAVGTYGYTF.

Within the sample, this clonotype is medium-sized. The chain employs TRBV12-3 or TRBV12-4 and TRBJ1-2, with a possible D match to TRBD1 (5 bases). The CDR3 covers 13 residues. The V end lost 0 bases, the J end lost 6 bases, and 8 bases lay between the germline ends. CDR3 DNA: TGTGCCAGCAGTTTAGCAGGGGATGATGGCTACACCTTC. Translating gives CASSLAGDDGYTF.

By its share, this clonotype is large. CDR3 nucleotide sequence: TGTGCCAGCAGTTTATCTAACTATGGCTACACCTTC. Residues: CASSLSNYGYTF. V usage is TRBV12-3 or TRBV12-4 and J usage is TRBJ1-2; no clear D gene. The CDR3 has 12 amino acids. The V gene lost 2 bases and the J gene lost 0 bases, with 1 base spanning the gap.

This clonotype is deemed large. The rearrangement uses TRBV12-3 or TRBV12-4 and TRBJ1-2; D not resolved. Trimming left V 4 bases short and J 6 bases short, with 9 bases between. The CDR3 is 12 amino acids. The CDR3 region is CASSSQLDGYTF. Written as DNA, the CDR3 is TGTGCCAGCAGTTCACAGCTGGATGGCTACACCTTC.

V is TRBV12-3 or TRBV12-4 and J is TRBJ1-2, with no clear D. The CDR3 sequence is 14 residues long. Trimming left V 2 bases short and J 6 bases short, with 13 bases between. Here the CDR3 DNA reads TGTGCCAGCAGTTTAAATGGTGGATGGAATGGCTACACCTTC. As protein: CASSLNGGWNGYTF.

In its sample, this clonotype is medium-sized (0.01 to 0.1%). The DNA of the CDR3 is TGTGCCAGCAGTTCGACATCTAACTATGGCTACACCTTC. It is translated as CASSSTSNYGYTF. This rearrangement joins TRBV12-3 or TRBV12-4 to TRBJ1-2; no clear D gene. Trimming shortened V by 4 bases and J by 0 bases, and 6 bases separated the two germline ends. CDR3 length: 13 amino acids.

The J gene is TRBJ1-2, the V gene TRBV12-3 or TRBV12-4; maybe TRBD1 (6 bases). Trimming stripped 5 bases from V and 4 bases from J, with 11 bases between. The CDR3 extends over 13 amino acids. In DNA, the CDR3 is TGTGCCAGCAGTAGAGGACAGACCTATGGCTACACCTTC. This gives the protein CASSRGQTYGYTF.

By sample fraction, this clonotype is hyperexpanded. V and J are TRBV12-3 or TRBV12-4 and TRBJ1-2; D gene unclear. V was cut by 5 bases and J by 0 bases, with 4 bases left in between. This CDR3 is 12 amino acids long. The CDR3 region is CASSTSNYGYTF. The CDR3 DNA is TGTGCCAGCAGTACATCTAACTATGGCTACACCTTC.

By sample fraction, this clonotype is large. The CDR3 bases are TGTGCCAGCACCCCTGTACACAGGGGACTCTATGGCTACACCTTC. Residues: CASTPVHRGLYGYTF. The chain couples TRBV12-3 or TRBV12-4 to TRBJ1-2; 7 positions match TRBD1. The CDR3 length is 15 residues. V lost 7 bases, J lost 4 bases, and 12 bases stayed unmatched.

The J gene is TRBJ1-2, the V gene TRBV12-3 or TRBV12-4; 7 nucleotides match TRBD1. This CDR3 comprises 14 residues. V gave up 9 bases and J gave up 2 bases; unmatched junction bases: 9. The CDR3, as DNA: TGTGCCAGTGCTCGGGACAGACTGAACTATGGCTACACCTTC. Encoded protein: CASARDRLNYGYTF.

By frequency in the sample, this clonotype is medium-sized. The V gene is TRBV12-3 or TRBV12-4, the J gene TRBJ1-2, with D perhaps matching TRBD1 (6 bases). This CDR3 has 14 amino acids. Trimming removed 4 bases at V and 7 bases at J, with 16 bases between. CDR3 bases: TGTGCCAGCAGTTCCTCTGGCAGGGGCTTTGGCTACACCTTC. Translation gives CASSSSGRGFGYTF.

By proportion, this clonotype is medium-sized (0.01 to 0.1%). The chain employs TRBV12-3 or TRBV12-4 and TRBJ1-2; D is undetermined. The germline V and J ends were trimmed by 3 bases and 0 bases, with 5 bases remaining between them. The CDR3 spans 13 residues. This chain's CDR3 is CASSLFPNYGYTF. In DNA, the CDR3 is TGTGCCAGCAGTTTGTTTCCTAACTATGGCTACACCTTC.

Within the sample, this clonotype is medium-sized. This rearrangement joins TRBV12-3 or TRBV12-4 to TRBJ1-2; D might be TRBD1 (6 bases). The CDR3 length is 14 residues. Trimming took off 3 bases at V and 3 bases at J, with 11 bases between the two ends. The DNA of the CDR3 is TGTGCCAGCAGTTTGTCAGGGGCAGACTATGGCTACACCTTC. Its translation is CASSLSGADYGYTF.

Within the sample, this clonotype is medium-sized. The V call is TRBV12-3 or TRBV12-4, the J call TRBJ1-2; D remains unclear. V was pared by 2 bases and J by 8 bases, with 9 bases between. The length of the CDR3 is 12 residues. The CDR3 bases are TGTGCCAGCAGTTTAAAGGGTCGCGGCTACACCTTC. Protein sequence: CASSLKGRGYTF.

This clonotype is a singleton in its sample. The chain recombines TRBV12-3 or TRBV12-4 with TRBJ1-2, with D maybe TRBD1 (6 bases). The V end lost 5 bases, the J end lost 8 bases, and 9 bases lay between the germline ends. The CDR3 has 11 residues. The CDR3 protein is CASSDRLGYTF. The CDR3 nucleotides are TGTGCCAGCAGTGACAGGTTGGGCTACACCTTC.

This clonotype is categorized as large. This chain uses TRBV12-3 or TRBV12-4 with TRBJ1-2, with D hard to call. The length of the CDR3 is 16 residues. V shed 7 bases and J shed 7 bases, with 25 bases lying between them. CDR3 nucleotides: TGTGCCAGCACCTCTAGGTCACGAGCCGGGATAGGTGGCTACACCTTC. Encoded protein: CASTSRSRAGIGGYTF.

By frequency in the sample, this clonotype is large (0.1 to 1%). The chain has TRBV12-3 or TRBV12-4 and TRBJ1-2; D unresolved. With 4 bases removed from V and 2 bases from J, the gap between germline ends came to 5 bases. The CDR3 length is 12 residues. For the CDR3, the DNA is TGTGCCAGCAGTTGGCAGAACTATGGCTACACCTTC. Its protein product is CASSWQNYGYTF.

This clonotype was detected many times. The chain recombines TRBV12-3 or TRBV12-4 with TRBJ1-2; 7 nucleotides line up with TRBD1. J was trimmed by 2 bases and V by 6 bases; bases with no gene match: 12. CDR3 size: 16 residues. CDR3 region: CASSRLRDRLNYGYTF. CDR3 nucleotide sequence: TGTGCCAGCAGCCGCCTCCGGGACAGACTGAACTATGGCTACACCTTC.

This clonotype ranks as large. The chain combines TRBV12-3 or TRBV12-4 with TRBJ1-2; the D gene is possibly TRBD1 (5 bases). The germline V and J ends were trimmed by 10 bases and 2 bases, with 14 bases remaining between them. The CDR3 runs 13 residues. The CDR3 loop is CATMDTWNYGYTF. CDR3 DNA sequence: TGTGCCACGATGGACACATGGAACTATGGCTACACCTTC.

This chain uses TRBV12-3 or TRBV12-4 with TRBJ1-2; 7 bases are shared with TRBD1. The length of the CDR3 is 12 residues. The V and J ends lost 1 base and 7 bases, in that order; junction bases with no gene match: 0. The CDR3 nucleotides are TGTGCCAGCAGTTTAGGGACAGGTGGCTACACCTTC. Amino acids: CASSLGTGGYTF.

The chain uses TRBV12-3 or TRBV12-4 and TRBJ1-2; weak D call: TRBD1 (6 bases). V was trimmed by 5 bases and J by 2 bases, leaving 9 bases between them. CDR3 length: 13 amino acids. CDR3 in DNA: TGTGCCAGCAGTACAGGGTTAAACTATGGCTACACCTTC. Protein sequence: CASSTGLNYGYTF.

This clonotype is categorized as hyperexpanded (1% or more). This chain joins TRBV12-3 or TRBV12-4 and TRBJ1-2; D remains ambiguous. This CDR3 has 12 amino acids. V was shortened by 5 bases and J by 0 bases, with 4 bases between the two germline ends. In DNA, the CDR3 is TGTGCCAGCAGTGCAACTAACTATGGCTACACCTTC. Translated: CASSATNYGYTF.

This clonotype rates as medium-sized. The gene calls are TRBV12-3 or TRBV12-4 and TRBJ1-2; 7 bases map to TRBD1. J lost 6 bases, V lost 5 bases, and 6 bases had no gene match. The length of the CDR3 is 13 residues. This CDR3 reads CASSADRAHGYTF. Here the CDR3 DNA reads TGTGCCAGCAGTGCAGACAGGGCCCATGGCTACACCTTC.

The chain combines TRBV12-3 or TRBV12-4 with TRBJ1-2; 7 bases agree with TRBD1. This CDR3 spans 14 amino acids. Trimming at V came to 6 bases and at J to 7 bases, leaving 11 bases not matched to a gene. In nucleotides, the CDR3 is TGTGCCAGCAGCCCGAACCGGGACAGCTCTGGCTACACCTTC. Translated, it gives CASSPNRDSSGYTF.

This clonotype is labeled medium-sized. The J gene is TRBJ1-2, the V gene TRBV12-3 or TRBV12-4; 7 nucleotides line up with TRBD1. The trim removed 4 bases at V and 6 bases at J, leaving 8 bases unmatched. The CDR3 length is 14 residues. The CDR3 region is CASSSQLTGDGYTF. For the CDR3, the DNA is TGTGCCAGCAGTTCCCAATTAACAGGGGATGGCTACACCTTC.

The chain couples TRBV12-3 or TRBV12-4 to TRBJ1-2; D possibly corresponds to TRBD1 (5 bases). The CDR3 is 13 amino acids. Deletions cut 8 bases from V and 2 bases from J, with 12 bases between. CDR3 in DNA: TGTGCCAGCCTACGGGACCGAAACTATGGCTACACCTTC. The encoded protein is CASLRDRNYGYTF.